Below are 20 T cell receptor beta chains sequenced from a single sample in a study of T cell responses to AZD1222 COVID-19 vaccine. Here immunoSEQ multiplex PCR was the method, and the copy in TCRdb shows in-frame clones only, minus some. The sample has 73,000 or so clones, approximately 90% seen once. Material: peripheral blood, obtained on day 0 of AZD1222 vaccination. The receptors derive from an adult in good health.

The rearrangement uses TRBV28 and TRBJ2-7, with 12 bases matching TRBD1. Unmatched junction bases numbered 2, after V lost 8 bases and J lost 3 bases. The V gene's germline CDR1 is MDHEN and CDR2 SYDVKM. The CDR3 contains 13 residues. The CDR3 protein is CASRDRGLYEQYF. The CDR3 DNA reads as TGTGCCAGCCGGGACAGGGGGCTCTACGAGCAGTACTTC.

The CDR3 reads CASSSQGSTDTQYF. In nucleotides, the CDR3 is TGTGCCAGCAGCTCCCAGGGAAGCACAGATACGCAGTATTTT. The genes are TRBV13 and TRBJ2-3; possibly TRBD1 for D (5 bases). The CDR3 runs 14 residues. The V end lost 4 bases, the J end lost 0 bases, and 8 bases lay between the germline ends. Germline V lookup: CDR1 PRHDT, CDR2 FYEKMQ (reference sequence).

V usage is TRBV18 and J usage is TRBJ2-7; the D gene is possibly TRBD1 (5 bases). The germline V gene has CDR1 KGHSH and CDR2 LQKENI. The CDR3 contains 13 residues. V was trimmed by 3 bases and J by 1 base, leaving 7 bases between them. The CDR3 sequence is CASSPGQSYEQYF. DNA of the CDR3: TGTGCCAGCTCACCGGGGCAGTCCTACGAGCAGTACTTC.

The rearrangement uses TRBV6-5 and TRBJ2-7; D might be TRBD1 (6 bases). The CDR3 is 11 amino acids. Germline lookup yields CDR1 MNHEY and CDR2 SVGAGI. The V and J ends lost 6 bases and 6 bases respectively, with 9 bases between them. In nucleotides, the CDR3 is TGTGCCAGCAGCAGGGGCTCCGAGCAGTACTTC. Its translation: CASSRGSEQYF.

This rearrangement joins TRBV7-2 to TRBJ2-7; D not resolved. V lost 3 bases, J lost 2 bases, and 8 bases lay in between. The germline gives CDR1 SGHTA, CDR2 FQGNSA. The CDR3 spans 13 residues. Written as DNA, the CDR3 is TGTGCCAGCAGCTTTGACCTCGCCTACGAGCAGTACTTC. Protein product: CASSFDLAYEQYF.

The chain carries TRBV5-5 and TRBJ1-1; 9 bases agree with TRBD1. Germline V gives CDR1 SGHKS, CDR2 YYEKEE (reference sequence). CDR3 length equals 18 residues. The junction had 13 bases not matched to a gene; V was cut back by 4 bases and J by 0 bases. The CDR3 DNA is TGTGCCAGCAGCGCCTTTTTCCGGGACAGGGTTTTGAACACTGAAGCTTTCTTT. The encoded protein is CASSAFFRDRVLNTEAFF.

V gene TRBV29-1 combines with J gene TRBJ2-7; 8 bases map to TRBD2. The germline V gene encodes CDR1 SQVTM and CDR2 ANQGSEA. The CDR3 is 15 amino acids. Germline trimming cut 3 bases from V and 6 bases from J; bases unmatched to any gene: 13. The CDR3 spells CSVDAPAGGVGEQYF. The CDR3 nucleotides are TGCAGCGTTGACGCCCCCGCGGGGGGTGTTGGCGAGCAGTACTTC.

The chain has TRBV4-3 and TRBJ2-7, with TRBD1 identical over 7 bases. CDR1 is LGHNA, CDR2 YSLEER, per germline. Trimming cost V 2 bases and J 1 base; bases outside gene matches: 8. This CDR3 comprises 16 residues. This CDR3 reads CASSQYMQGESYEQYF. The CDR3 bases are TGCGCCAGCAGCCAATATATGCAGGGGGAGTCCTACGAGCAGTACTTC.

This clone was seen more than once but under ten times. The rearrangement links TRBV10-3 to TRBJ1-5; possibly TRBD1 for D (6 bases). The CDR3 covers 15 residues. V lost 0 bases to trimming and J lost 5 bases, with 11 bases between them. Germline CDR1 and CDR2: ENHRY and SYGVKD. The CDR3, as DNA: TGTGCCATCAGTGAGTCGCCAGGGGAGCATCAGCCCCAGCATTTT. This gives the protein CAISESPGEHQPQHF.

The V gene is TRBV28, the J gene TRBJ2-3, with a weak D call TRBD2 (6 bases). The V end was cut by 4 bases, the J end by 5 bases, with 19 bases between. The germline CDR1 and CDR2 sequences are MDHEN and SYDVKM. The CDR3 totals 16 residues. The CDR3 spells CASSSRLGPGGDTQYF. The CDR3 bases are TGTGCCAGCAGTTCCCGACTAGGTCCCGGGGGAGATACGCAGTATTTT. The full variable domain, its missing parts supplied by reference TRBV28 and TRBJ2-3, is DVKVTQSSRYLVKRTGEKVFLECVQDMDHENMFWYRQDPGLGLRLIYFSYDVKMKEKGDIPEGYSVSREKKERFSLILESASTNQTSMYLCASSSRLGPGGDTQYFGPGTRLTVL.

The chain employs TRBV27 and TRBJ2-3; no definite D call. This CDR3 is built from 13 residues. Germline assignment: CDR1 MNHEY and CDR2 SMNVEV (reference sequence). Trimming left V 6 bases short and J 1 base short, with 8 bases between. CDR3 protein: CASRPGGTDTQYF. The DNA for the CDR3 is TGTGCCAGCAGACCAGGAGGCACAGATACGCAGTATTTT.

Details on this clone: Other DNA sequences within the sample encode an identical CDR3. CDR3 sequence (DNA): TGTGCCAGTAGTATAGGTCTCCAGCCCCAGCATTTT. Residues: CASSIGLQPQHF. The chain is built from TRBV19 and TRBJ1-5; no clear D gene. Per germline, CDR1 LNHDA and CDR2 SQIVND (reference sequence). This CDR3 region has 12 residues. V was shortened by 1 base and J by 7 bases, with 5 bases between the two germline ends.

The chain links TRBV9 to TRBJ2-5, with TRBD1 identical over 7 bases. This CDR3 has 15 residues. Germline CDR1 reads SGDLS; CDR2 reads YYNGEE. After removal of 4 bases from V and 3 bases from J, the junction contained 9 bases not matched to a gene. CDR3 region: CASSPRDRGKETQYF. Written as DNA, the CDR3 is TGTGCCAGCAGCCCTAGGGACAGAGGCAAAGAGACCCAGTACTTC.

This sequence joins TRBV5-4 and TRBJ2-1; 10 bases fit TRBD2. CDR3 length: 15 amino acids. V shed 0 bases and J 10 bases; nucleotides not matched to a gene: 7. CDR1 SGHNT and CDR2 YYREEE come from the germline V gene (reference sequence). CDR3 in DNA: TGTGCCAGCAGCTTGGTGGGGGGGACTAGCGCGGAGCAGTTCTTC. This translates into CASSLVGGTSAEQFF.

J is TRBJ2-3 and V is TRBV5-5; 10 bases are shared with TRBD2. Germline V CDR1 and CDR2: SGHKS, YYEKEE (reference sequence). The CDR3 is 15 residues long. After removal of 3 bases from V and 1 base from J, the junction contained 2 bases not matched to a gene. CDR3 in DNA: TGTGCCAGCAGCTCCGGGACTAGCGGCACAGATACGCAGTATTTT. Its translation: CASSSGTSGTDTQYF. Full variable domain (missing parts from reference TRBV5-5 and TRBJ2-3): DAGVTQSPTHLIKTRGQQVTLRCSPISGHKSVSWYQQVLGQGPQFIFQYYEKEERGRGNFPDRFSARQFPNYSSELNVNALLLGDSALYLCASSSGTSGTDTQYFGPGTRLTVL.

The CDR3 reads CATTGDYGYEQYF. The CDR3 coding sequence is TGTGCCACCACGGGGGACTATGGTTACGAGCAGTACTTC. The chain uses TRBV27 and TRBJ2-7; 7 nucleotides line up with TRBD2. V trimming: 10 bases; J trimming: 4 bases; junction bases outside the gene matches: 10. The CDR3 totals 13 residues. From germline, CDR1 is MNHEY and CDR2 SMNVEV (reference sequence).

This sequence joins TRBV5-1 and TRBJ1-1; possibly TRBD1 for D (5 bases). Trimming stripped 3 bases from V and 2 bases from J, with 17 bases between. The CDR3 spans 16 residues. Germline V gene sequence: CDR1 SGHRS, CDR2 YFSETQ. The CDR3, as DNA: TGCGCCAGCAGCTCAGCAAAGGGCGGGGGTAACACTGAAGCTTTCTTT. This sequence encodes CASSSAKGGGNTEAFF.

This clone was detected only once. The chain is built from TRBV10-3 and TRBJ2-7, with 7 bases identical to TRBD2. Germline V gives CDR1 ENHRY, CDR2 SYGVKD. The V segment lost 11 bases and the J segment 3 bases; nucleotides outside the gene matches: 7. This CDR3 comprises 12 residues. CDR3 DNA sequence: TGTGCCGTCCGGGGCGGGGGCTACGAGCAGTACTTC. Translation gives CAVRGGGYEQYF.

The rearrangement uses TRBV7-2 and TRBJ1-2, with unresolved D. V lost 2 bases and J 4 bases, leaving 11 bases between the germline ends. This CDR3 spans 14 amino acids. Germline V gene lookup returns CDR1 SGHTA and CDR2 FQGNSA. CDR3 sequence reads: CASSLQSTGYGYTF. The CDR3 DNA sequence: TGTGCCAGCAGCTTACAAAGTACGGGCTATGGCTACACCTTC.

The V gene is TRBV9, the J gene TRBJ1-3; perhaps TRBD1 as D (6 bases). The CDR3 extends over 14 amino acids. The V end lost 4 bases, the J end lost 4 bases, and 12 bases lay between the germline ends. Germline CDR1 reads SGDLS; CDR2 reads YYNGEE. DNA of the CDR3: TGTGCCAGCAGCTTACAGGGAGTAGGAAACACCATATATTTT. This translates into CASSLQGVGNTIYF.